This TCR beta chain is from a study of cytomegalovirus exposure and HLA in healthy donors. TCRdb keeps only in-frame clones here, not all; method: immunoSEQ multiplex PCR. In the table there are under 100,000 clones, roughly 94% of which are singletons. Points on this clone: Its antigen is undetermined.

General study results and limits: The dataset shows that most TCR sequences were rare, while some public TCRs occurred in many donors.

This receptor was obtained from a woman under 30 in good health and CMV-seronegative. What was sequenced was PBMCs.

CDR3 nucleotide sequence: TGTGCCAGCAGGGGGACTAACACAGATACGCAGTATTTT. It is translated as CASRGTNTDTQYF. The gene calls are TRBV28 and TRBJ2-3, with 7 bases matching TRBD2. Trimming at V came to 6 bases and at J to 2 bases, leaving 2 bases not matched to a gene. This CDR3 spans 13 amino acids. The germline CDR1 and CDR2 sequences are MDHEN and SYDVKM.